The next 29 T cell receptor beta chains were all read from a single sample in a study of T cells in women clearing cervical HPV infection (dated by TCRdb to between 2017 and 2018). Library method: the immunoSEQ multiplex PCR assay. In its TCRdb copy, this immuneACCESS table keeps in-frame sequences only and misses some clones. Where compared with another copy, unresolved V genes explain less than half of these, and the others have no known cause. This sample's clone table shows tens of thousands of clones. The ten largest clones represent 1.2% of the sample. Sequenced: blood buffy coat. The receptors were gathered from a woman aged 18 to 69 with a cervical HPV16 infection that either progressed to CIN3+ or cleared (not recorded which).

Regarding this clone: From the germline J gene comes the end of the CDR3, since the read stops 3 residues before it. The genes are TRBV24-1 and TRBJ1-5; D remains ambiguous. CDR3 length: 13 amino acids. Germline lookup yields CDR1 KGHDR and CDR2 SFDVKD. Trimming cost V 1 base and J 6 bases, with 6 bases left between them. CDR3 residues: CATSDFPGQPQHF. Partial CDR3 DNA: TGTGCCACCAGTGATTTCCCCGGTCAGCCC.

Turning to this clone: The read terminates 3 residues ahead of where the CDR3 ends, so the germline J gene completes it. The sample holds other DNA sequences that translate to the same CDR3. This chain uses TRBV7-2 with TRBJ1-2; D is unresolved. This CDR3 has 15 residues. Germline CDR1 SGHTA, CDR2 FQGNSA. Trimming took 5 bases from V and 4 from J, leaving 17 bases between them. The part of the CDR3 DNA that was read is TGTGCCAGCAGCCCAACCAGAGGGCTTGGCTATGGC. Translation gives CASSPTRGLGYG. The complete CDR3 protein is CASSPTRGLGYGYTF.

About this clone itself: The read terminates 3 residues ahead of where the CDR3 ends, so the germline J gene completes it. J is TRBJ1-1 and V is TRBV19, with D possibly TRBD1 on 6 matching bases. CDR1 is LNHDA and CDR2 is SQIVND in the germline V gene (reference sequence). The CDR3 runs 12 residues. Trimming removed 11 bases at V and 4 bases at J, with 14 bases between. CDR3 bases read: TGTGCCTCCTGCAGGGGTAGCACTGAA. Protein product: CASCRGSTE. The whole CDR3 sequence reads CASCRGSTEAFF.

As for this clone: The read falls 3 residues short of the CDR3 end, and the missing part is taken from the germline J gene. This chain links TRBV2 with TRBJ1-5; D perhaps matches TRBD1 (5 bases). The CDR3 totals 15 residues. Germline loops: CDR1 SNHLY, CDR2 FYNNEI. Trimming removed 2 bases at V and 5 bases at J, with 13 bases between. The CDR3 region is CASSENEQVDQPQHF. The covered CDR3 bases are TGTGCCAGCAGTGAAAATGAACAGGTCGATCAGCCC.

A word on this clone: The read falls 3 residues short of the CDR3 end, and the missing part is taken from the germline J gene. The J gene is TRBJ1-2, the V gene TRBV6-1; 7 bases match TRBD1. After removal of 3 bases from V and 4 bases from J, the junction contained 5 bases not matched to a gene. The V gene's germline CDR1 is MNHNS and CDR2 SASEGT. The CDR3 is made up of 14 amino acids. CDR3 protein: CASSERGRGYGYTF. CDR3 DNA (partial): TGTGCCAGCAGTGAGAGGGGGCGCGGCTATGGC.

Notes on this clone: The read finishes 3 residues shy of the CDR3 end, and the germline J gene is used to complete it. This chain connects TRBV11-2 to TRBJ1-6; 7 bases are shared with TRBD1. Unmatched junction bases numbered 8, after V lost 5 bases and J lost 7 bases. Per germline, CDR1 SGHAT and CDR2 FQNNGV. The CDR3 totals 15 residues. The DNA read from the CDR3 is TGTGCCAGCAGCCCGACCGGGACAGAGAATTCACCC. Amino acids: CASSPTGTENSP. The full CDR3 sequence reads CASSPTGTENSPLHF.

This clone counts as medium-sized (0.01 to 0.1%) by frequency. This CDR3 reads CSARDLSSGGARETQYF. Partial CDR3 DNA: TGCAGTGCTAGAGACTTAAGTAGCGGGGGGGCACGGGAGACC. The V gene is TRBV20-1, the J gene TRBJ2-5, with TRBD2 identical over 11 bases. The read gets to within 3 residues of the CDR3 end, and the germline J gene fills in the rest. The CDR3 has 17 residues. From germline, CDR1 is DFQATT and CDR2 SNEGSKA (reference sequence). V was clipped by 0 bases and J by 5 bases; unmatched bases: 11.

The sequenced part of the CDR3 DNA is TGCGCCAGCAGCTTACAACAGGGGTCCTACGAG. It yields the protein CASSLQQGSYE. The entire CDR3 is CASSLQQGSYEQYF. The V and J genes are TRBV5-1 and TRBJ2-7; 7 bases align to TRBD1. Read data end 3 residues before the CDR3 end; the end is taken from the germline J gene. V gave up 2 bases and J gave up 1 base; unmatched junction bases: 3. Germline V lookup: CDR1 SGHRS, CDR2 YFSETQ. The CDR3 loop spans 14 amino acids.

As for this clone: The CDR3 end falls 3 residues outside the read, so it is completed with the germline J gene. This chain links TRBV12-3 or TRBV12-4 with TRBJ2-5; TRBD2 matches at 7 bases. This CDR3 is built from 14 residues. After removal of 7 bases from V and 4 bases from J, the junction contained 9 bases not matched to a gene. The part of the CDR3 DNA that was read is TGTGCCAGCACGATAAGTGGACTAGGAGAGACC. Translating gives CASTISGLGET. The complete CDR3 protein is CASTISGLGETQYF.

CDR3 amino acids: CASSEGDRDRGMMKLFF. Partial CDR3 DNA: TGTGCCAGCAGTGAAGGTGACCGGGACAGGGGTATGATGAAA. J is TRBJ1-4 and V is TRBV2, with TRBD1 matching 10 bases. The observed sequence ends 3 residues before the CDR3 terminus, with the missing tail filled in from the germline J gene. The length of the CDR3 is 17 residues. In germline, CDR1 is SNHLY, CDR2 FYNNEI. Based on the CDR3 plus reference TRBV2 and TRBJ1-4, the full variable domain is EPEVTQTPSHQVTQMGQEVILRCVPISNHLYFYWYRQILGQKVEFLVSFYNNEISEKSEIFDDQFSVERPDGSNFTLKIRSTKLEDSAMYFCASSEGDRDRGMMKLFFGSGTQLSVL.

About this clone itself: Sequencing ends 3 residues short of the CDR3 end; the germline J gene provides the rest. V usage is TRBV5-4 and J usage is TRBJ2-6, with D tentatively TRBD1 (6 bases). The germline gives CDR1 SGHNT, CDR2 YYREEE (reference sequence). V lost 4 bases, J lost 2 bases, and 13 bases lay in between. The CDR3 covers 16 residues. The sequenced CDR3 bases are TGTGCCAGCAGCATACAGGGTAGAGCTGGGGCCAACGTC. Its protein is CASSIQGRAGANV. The entire CDR3 sequence reads CASSIQGRAGANVLTF.

CDR3 residues: CAISLQGGDHEQYF. The sequenced CDR3 bases are TGTGCCATCAGTTTACAGGGAGGGGATCACGAG. The chain combines TRBV10-3 with TRBJ2-7; maybe TRBD2 (7 bases). The missing CDR3 end, 3 residues past where the read stops, is filled in from the germline J gene. The CDR3 extends over 14 amino acids. The V end was cut by 5 bases, the J end by 5 bases, with 16 bases between. In germline, CDR1 is ENHRY, CDR2 SYGVKD.

As regards this clone: The CDR3 extends 3 residues past the end of the read, so its final part is completed from the germline J gene. This sequence joins TRBV7-2 and TRBJ2-5, with 7 bases that match TRBD2. The V gene's germline CDR1 is SGHTA and CDR2 FQGNSA. The CDR3 is 13 residues long. After removal of 3 bases from V and 5 bases from J, the junction contained 3 bases not matched to a gene. The CDR3 region is CASSFGGFETQYF. The CDR3 DNA, read in part, is TGTGCCAGCAGCTTCGGGGGGTTCGAGACC.

Points on this clone: Read data end 3 residues before the CDR3 end; the end is taken from the germline J gene. The chain employs TRBV20-1 and TRBJ1-6; D gene unclear. The CDR3 contains 15 residues. The germline V gene has CDR1 DFQATT and CDR2 SNEGSKA (reference sequence). Trimming removed 5 bases at V and 2 bases at J, with 13 bases between. The CDR3 protein is CSAARSSAYNSPLHF. The CDR3 DNA, read in part, is TGCAGTGCTGCACGGAGTAGCGCCTATAATTCACCC.

Notes on this clone: The read terminates 3 residues before the CDR3 end, so the remaining end is supplied by the germline J gene. This chain connects TRBV18 to TRBJ2-2; 13 nucleotides match TRBD2. Germline CDR1 KGHSH, CDR2 LQKENI. The V and J ends lost 1 base and 7 bases, in that order; junction bases with no gene match: 3. The length of the CDR3 is 16 residues. The CDR3 loop is CASSPRTSGSNGELFF. The part of the CDR3 DNA that was read is TGTGCCAGCTCACCACGGACTAGCGGGAGTAACGGGGAG.

The covered CDR3 bases are TGCAGTGCGGAAGGGACTAGCGGCTACAATGAG. Amino acid sequence: CSAEGTSGYNE. The CDR3, in full, reads CSAEGTSGYNEQFF. This chain connects TRBV20-1 to TRBJ2-1; the match to TRBD2 covers 11 bases. Read sequence stops 3 residues before the CDR3 end, and the germline J gene provides the missing end. The length of the CDR3 is 14 residues. Germline V gives CDR1 DFQATT, CDR2 SNEGSKA (reference sequence). Trimming cost V 6 bases and J 3 bases; bases outside gene matches: 4.

In the case of this clone: The read finishes 3 residues shy of the CDR3 end, and the germline J gene is used to complete it. The chain recombines TRBV28 with TRBJ1-6; D uncertain. This CDR3 has 15 residues. In germline, CDR1 is MDHEN, CDR2 SYDVKM. With 5 bases removed from V and 7 bases from J, the gap between germline ends came to 15 bases. The chain's CDR3 is CASSGRTSGNSPLHF. The part of the CDR3 DNA that was read is TGTGCCAGCAGTGGCCGGACTTCGGGGAATTCACCC.

On this clone: The CDR3 end falls 3 residues outside the read, so it is completed with the germline J gene. V and J are TRBV14 and TRBJ2-1, with 13 bases lining up with TRBD2. CDR3 length: 17 residues. Looked up from germline, CDR1 is SGHDN and CDR2 is FVKESK. After removal of 0 bases from V and 7 bases from J, the junction contained 6 bases not matched to a gene. The sequenced CDR3 bases are TGTGCCAGCAGCCAAGAAGGGCGACTAGCGGGGGGTAATGAG. This gives the protein CASSQEGRLAGGNE. The whole CDR3 region reads CASSQEGRLAGGNEQFF.

Details on this clone: The observed sequence ends 3 residues before the CDR3 terminus, with the missing tail filled in from the germline J gene. The chain combines TRBV20-1 with TRBJ2-2, with D perhaps matching TRBD2 (6 bases). Between the trimmed V and J ends, which lost 6 bases and 0 bases, there was a span of 17 bases. CDR3 length equals 16 residues. Germline assignment: CDR1 DFQATT and CDR2 SNEGSKA (reference sequence). The covered CDR3 bases are TGCAGTGCGGGAGAGGCTAGCGAGACGAACACCGGGGAG. Protein sequence: CSAGEASETNTGE. From start to end, the CDR3 is CSAGEASETNTGELFF.

As to this clone: Read coverage stops 3 residues before the CDR3 terminus; the germline J gene supplies the remainder. V gene TRBV19 combines with J gene TRBJ1-1; 7 positions agree with TRBD1. The germline V gene has CDR1 LNHDA and CDR2 SQIVND (reference sequence). CDR3 length equals 13 residues. V shed 7 bases, J shed 3 bases, and the junction held 5 bases outside the gene matches. Incomplete CDR3 DNA: TGTGCCAGTAACCCCACAGGGGACACTGAA. Translated, it gives CASNPTGDTE. The whole CDR3 region reads CASNPTGDTEAFF.

As concerns this clone: The sequenced fragment ends 3 residues before the CDR3 boundary, so the rest is inferred from the germline J gene. V usage is TRBV5-1 and J usage is TRBJ2-1, with unresolved D. The germline gives CDR1 SGHRS, CDR2 YFSETQ. The CDR3 loop spans 14 amino acids. The ends were cut back, 0 bases at V and 7 bases at J, with 11 bases in the middle. The CDR3 bases that were read are TGCGCCAGCAGCTTGGCCGGGTTGACGAATGAG. It yields the protein CASSLAGLTNE. The CDR3, in full, reads CASSLAGLTNEQFF.

About this clone: The sequenced fragment ends 3 residues before the CDR3 boundary, so the rest is inferred from the germline J gene. The rearrangement joins TRBV13 to TRBJ2-2; D possibly uses TRBD1 or TRBD2 (5 bases each). The CDR3 covers 15 residues. Trimming left V 5 bases short and J 4 bases short, with 14 bases between. From germline, CDR1 is PRHDT and CDR2 FYEKMQ (reference sequence). The CDR3 bases that were read are TGTGCCAGCAGCCCCCAGTCAGGGAGCACCGGGGAG. Amino acid sequence: CASSPQSGSTGE. The whole CDR3 protein reads CASSPQSGSTGELFF.

Details on this clone: The read ends 3 residues shy of where the CDR3 ends; the end is completed using the germline J gene. The chain recombines TRBV7-6 with TRBJ2-7, with 9 bases fitting TRBD2. Trimming cost V 5 bases and J 3 bases; bases outside gene matches: 14. The CDR3 contains 17 residues. The V gene's germline CDR1 is SGHVS and CDR2 FNYEAQ. The CDR3 reads CASSPHDGREGGYEQYF. CDR3 DNA, as far as it was read: TGTGCCAGCAGCCCCCATGACGGGCGGGAGGGCGGCTACGAG.

CDR3 region: CASVGGQGRGYTF. The CDR3 DNA, read in part, is TGTGCCTCAGTGGGGGGACAGGGGAGAGGC. The chain uses TRBV30 and TRBJ1-2; 10 bases agree with TRBD1. The read comes to an end 3 residues before the CDR3 does, leaving the germline J gene to fill in the end. This CDR3 spans 13 amino acids. Germline V gene sequence: CDR1 GTSNPN, CDR2 SVGIG (reference sequence).

Concerning this clone: Coverage ceases 3 residues before the CDR3 finishes, and the germline J gene fills in the end. The chain combines TRBV7-2 with TRBJ2-1, with 8 nucleotides matching TRBD2. J was trimmed by 4 bases and V by 2 bases; bases with no gene match: 4. This CDR3 comprises 15 residues. Germline CDR1 SGHTA, CDR2 FQGNSA. CDR3 sequence reads: CASSLRGLGYNEQFF. Partial CDR3 DNA: TGTGCCAGCAGCTTACGGGGACTAGGTTACAATGAG.

Details on this clone: The read terminates 3 residues before the CDR3 end, so the remaining end is supplied by the germline J gene. The genes are TRBV7-8 and TRBJ2-5; perhaps TRBD2 as D (6 bases). Looked up from germline, CDR1 is SGHVS and CDR2 is FQNEAQ. The CDR3 is 14 amino acids. V lost 2 bases, J lost 5 bases, and 12 bases lay in between. The CDR3 reads CASSLRPGGETQYF. Incomplete CDR3 DNA: TGTGCCAGCAGCTTACGACCCGGAGGGGAGACC.

Regarding this clone: The read halts 3 residues ahead of the CDR3 end, with the missing end drawn from the germline J gene. The chain employs TRBV18 and TRBJ1-5; possibly TRBD1 for D (5 bases). This CDR3 spans 14 amino acids. With 2 bases removed from V and 4 bases from J, the gap between germline ends came to 9 bases. CDR1 is KGHSH and CDR2 is LQKENI in the germline V gene. CDR3 DNA, as far as it was read: TGTGCCAGCTCACCAATCCAGGGAAATCAGCCC. As protein: CASSPIQGNQP. The complete CDR3 sequence is CASSPIQGNQPQHF.

With respect to this clone: The read stops 3 residues short of the end of the CDR3; the missing end is completed from the germline J gene. The chain links TRBV7-2 to TRBJ1-2; a possible D gene is TRBD1 (5 bases). This CDR3 contains 15 residues. Per the germline V gene, CDR1 is SGHTA and CDR2 is FQGNSA. CDR3 residues: CASSPRRGATDTYTF. The sequenced CDR3 bases are TGTGCCAGCAGCCCTAGGCGGGGCGCGACAGATACC.

Points on this clone: Coverage ceases 3 residues before the CDR3 finishes, and the germline J gene fills in the end. The chain has TRBV5-1 and TRBJ1-1, with a possible D match to TRBD1 (5 bases). V was pared by 3 bases and J by 3 bases, with 9 bases between. CDR1 is SGHRS and CDR2 is YFSETQ in the germline V gene. CDR3 length: 13 residues. CDR3 in amino acids: CASSSAGYTEAFF. The CDR3 bases that were read are TGCGCCAGCAGCTCCGCAGGGTACACTGAA.